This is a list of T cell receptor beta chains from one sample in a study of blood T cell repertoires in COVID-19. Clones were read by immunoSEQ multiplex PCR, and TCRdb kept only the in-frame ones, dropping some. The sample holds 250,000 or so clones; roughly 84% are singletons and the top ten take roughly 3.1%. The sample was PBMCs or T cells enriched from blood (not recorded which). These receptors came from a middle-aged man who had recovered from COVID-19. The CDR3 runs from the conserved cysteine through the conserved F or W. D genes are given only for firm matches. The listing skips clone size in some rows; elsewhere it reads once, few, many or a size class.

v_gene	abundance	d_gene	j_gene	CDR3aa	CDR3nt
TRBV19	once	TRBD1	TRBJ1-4	CASTLHRGVEKLFF	TGTGCCAGTACTCTCCACAGGGGTGTCGAAAAACTGTTTTTT
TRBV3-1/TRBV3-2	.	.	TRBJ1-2	CASSQDGFGGGYTF	TGTGCCAGCAGCCAAGACGGCTTCGGGGGGGGCTACACCTTC
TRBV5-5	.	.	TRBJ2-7	CASTGLAVGSYEQYF	TGTGCCAGCACCGGTCTCGCGGTGGGCTCCTACGAGCAGTACTTC
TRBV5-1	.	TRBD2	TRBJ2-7	CASELAGGSYEQYF	TGCGCCAGCGAGTTAGCGGGGGGGTCCTACGAGCAGTACTTC
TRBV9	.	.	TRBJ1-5	CASGDARPGQPQHF	TGTGCCAGCGGAGACGCGCGCCCAGGGCAGCCCCAGCATTTT
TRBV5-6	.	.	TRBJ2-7	CASSTGTGAYEQYF	TGTGCCAGCAGCACCGGGACGGGGGCCTACGAGCAGTACTTC
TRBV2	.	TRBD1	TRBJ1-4	CASSRQGANEKLFF	TGTGCCAGCAGCCGGCAGGGGGCTAATGAAAAACTGTTTTTT
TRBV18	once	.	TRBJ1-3	CASSLRQASGNTIYF	TGTGCCAGCTCACTCCGCCAGGCCTCTGGAAACACCATATATTTT
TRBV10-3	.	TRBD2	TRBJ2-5	CAASSGGAIQETQYF	TGTGCCGCCTCCAGCGGGGGCGCGATCCAAGAGACCCAGTACTTC
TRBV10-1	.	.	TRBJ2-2	CASSDVGEEITGELFF	TGCGCCAGCAGTGATGTAGGGGAGGAAATCACCGGGGAGCTGTTTTTT
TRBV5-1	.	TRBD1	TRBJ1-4	CASSLGDRGTNEKLFF	TGCGCCAGCAGCTTGGGGGACAGGGGAACTAATGAAAAACTGTTTTTT
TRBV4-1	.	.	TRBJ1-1	CASSFDSRNTEAFF	TGCGCCAGCAGTTTTGACAGCCGAAACACTGAAGCTTTCTTT
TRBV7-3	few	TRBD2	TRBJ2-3	CASSPTSDTDTQYF	TGTGCCAGCAGCCCGACTAGCGACACAGATACGCAGTATTTT
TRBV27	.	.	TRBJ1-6	CASSSDSSYNSPLHF	TGTGCCAGCAGTTCGGACAGCTCCTATAATTCACCCCTCCACTTT
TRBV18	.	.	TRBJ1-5	CASSPKAAGDQPQHF	TGTGCCAGCTCACCAAAGGCCGCAGGGGATCAGCCCCAGCATTTT
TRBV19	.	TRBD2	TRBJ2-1	CASSIGFLAGSNEQFF	TGTGCCAGTAGTATTGGTTTCCTAGCGGGTTCCAATGAGCAGTTCTTC
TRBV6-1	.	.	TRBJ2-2	CASSDPGTRNTGELFF	TGTGCCAGCAGTGACCCCGGGACAAGGAACACCGGGGAGCTGTTTTTT
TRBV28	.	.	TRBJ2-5	CASTFLGTQYF	TGTGCCAGCACTTTTCTCGGGACCCAGTACTTC
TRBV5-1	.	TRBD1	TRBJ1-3	CASSQGRDSTIYF	TGCGCCAGCAGCCAGGGCCGGGACAGCACCATATATTTT
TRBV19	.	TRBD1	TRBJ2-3	CASSTRGLGTDTQYF	TGTGCCAGTAGTACAAGGGGGCTGGGGACAGATACGCAGTATTTT
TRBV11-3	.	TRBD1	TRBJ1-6	CASSMAGGQWNSPLHF	TGTGCCAGCAGCATGGCAGGGGGACAGTGGAATTCACCCCTCCACTTT
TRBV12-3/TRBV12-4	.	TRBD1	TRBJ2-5	CASRGQKETQYF	TGTGCCAGCAGGGGACAGAAAGAGACCCAGTACTTC
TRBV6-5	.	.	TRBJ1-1	CASRGLDTEAFF	TGTGCCAGTCGCGGACTGGACACTGAAGCTTTCTTT
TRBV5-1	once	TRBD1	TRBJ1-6	CASSLGTGNSPLHF	TGCGCCAGCAGCTTGGGGACAGGAAATTCACCCCTCCACTTT
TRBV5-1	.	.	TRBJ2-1	CASSPGQIYNEQFF	TGCGCCAGCAGCCCAGGACAGATTTACAATGAGCAGTTCTTC
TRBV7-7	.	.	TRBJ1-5	CASSLAAHNQPQHF	TGTGCTAGCAGCTTAGCGGCCCACAATCAGCCCCAGCATTTT
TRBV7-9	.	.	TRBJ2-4	CASSPISGHPIQYF	TGTGCCAGCAGCCCAATATCCGGACACCCCATTCAGTACTTC
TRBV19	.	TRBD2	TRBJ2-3	CASTSGGPDTQYF	TGTGCCAGTACTAGCGGCGGGCCAGATACGCAGTATTTT
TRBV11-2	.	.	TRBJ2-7	CASSRGTVSYEQYF	TGTGCCAGCAGCCGCGGGACAGTCAGCTACGAGCAGTACTTC
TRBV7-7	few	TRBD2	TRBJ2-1	CASSPGLAASYNEQFF	TGTGCTAGCAGCCCGGGACTAGCGGCATCCTACAATGAGCAGTTCTTC
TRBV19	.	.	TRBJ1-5	CASRPTGTLLYSNQPQHF	TGTGCCAGTAGACCCACAGGGACCCTCCTTTATAGCAATCAGCCCCAGCATTTT
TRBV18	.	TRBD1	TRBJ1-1	CASSPGTGLGTEAFF	TGTGCCAGCTCACCAGGGACAGGGTTGGGGACTGAAGCTTTCTTT
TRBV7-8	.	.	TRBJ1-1	CASSLALSSGTEAFF	TGTGCCAGCAGCTTAGCGCTCAGCTCGGGGACTGAAGCTTTCTTT
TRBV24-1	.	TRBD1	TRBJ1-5	CATSDSDRGAERGQPQHF	TGTGCCACCAGTGATTCCGACAGGGGCGCGGAGAGGGGTCAGCCCCAGCATTTT
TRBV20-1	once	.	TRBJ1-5	CSARRGQPQHF	TGCAGTGCTCGTAGGGGGCAGCCCCAGCATTTT
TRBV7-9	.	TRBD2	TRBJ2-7	CASSSLAGGYEQYF	TGTGCCAGCAGCTCTCTGGCGGGAGGCTACGAGCAGTACTTC
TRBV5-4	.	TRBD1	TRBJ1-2	CASSLGTGFRDYGYTF	TGTGCCAGCAGCTTAGGGACAGGGTTTAGGGACTATGGCTACACCTTC
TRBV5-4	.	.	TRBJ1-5	CASSYDWGHQHF	TGTGCCAGCAGCTACGACTGGGGCCACCAGCATTTT
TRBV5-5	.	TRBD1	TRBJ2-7	CASSLRQGAFFEQYF	TGTGCCAGCAGCTTGCGACAGGGGGCCTTCTTCGAGCAGTACTTC
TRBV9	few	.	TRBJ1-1	CASSVTARRSTEAFF	TGTGCCAGCAGCGTTACAGCAAGGAGGAGCACTGAAGCTTTCTTT
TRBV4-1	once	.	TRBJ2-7	CASSPTSRGAYEQYF	TGCGCCAGCAGCCCCACGTCGCGGGGCGCCTACGAGCAGTACTTC
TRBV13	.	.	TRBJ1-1	CASSGQNTEAFF	TGTGCCAGCAGCGGGCAAAACACTGAAGCTTTCTTT
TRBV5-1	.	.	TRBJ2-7	CASSWNRGSYEQYF	TGCGCCAGCAGCTGGAATAGAGGGTCCTACGAGCAGTACTTC